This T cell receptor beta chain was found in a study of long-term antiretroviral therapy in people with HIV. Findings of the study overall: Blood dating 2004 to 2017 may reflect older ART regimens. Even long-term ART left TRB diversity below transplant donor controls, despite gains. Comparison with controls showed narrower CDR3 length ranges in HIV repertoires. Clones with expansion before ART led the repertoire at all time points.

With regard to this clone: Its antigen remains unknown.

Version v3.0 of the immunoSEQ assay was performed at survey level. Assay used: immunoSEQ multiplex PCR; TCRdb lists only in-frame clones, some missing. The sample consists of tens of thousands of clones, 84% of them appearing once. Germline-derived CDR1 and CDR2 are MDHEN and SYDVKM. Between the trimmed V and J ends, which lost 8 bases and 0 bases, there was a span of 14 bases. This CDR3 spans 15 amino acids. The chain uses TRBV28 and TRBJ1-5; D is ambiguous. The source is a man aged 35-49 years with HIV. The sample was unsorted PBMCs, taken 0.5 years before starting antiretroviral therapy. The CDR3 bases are TGTGCCAGCCGTAACAGTCTCTATAGCAATCAGCCCCAGCATTTT. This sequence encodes CASRNSLYSNQPQHF.